The next 15 T cell receptor beta chains were all read from a single sample in a study of blood T cells in healthy people across ages. A sample-barcoded 5' primer and a J-beta primer mix were used in a second PCR of roughly 7 to 11 cycles. TCRdb reprocessed the 5' RACE reads with MiXCR, giving one entry per CDR3 protein. The sample carries about 1,400,000 distinct CDR3 sequences, approximately 42% recorded once. Material for sequencing was blood. These receptor sequences come from a woman aged 18-29 years in good health.

The gene calls are TRBV12-3 or TRBV12-4 and TRBJ1-6; a possible D gene is TRBD1 (6 bases). The CDR3 contains 11 residues. Between the trimmed V and J ends, which lost 5 bases and 12 bases, there was a span of 8 bases. This chain's CDR3 is CASSKGGPLHF. DNA for the CDR3: TGTGCCAGCAGTAAGGGGGGACCCCTCCACTTT.

J is TRBJ2-2 and V is TRBV7-9, with TRBD2 matching 9 bases. V gave up 2 bases and J gave up 5 bases; unmatched junction bases: 3. The CDR3 has 15 amino acids. The germline gives CDR1 SEHNR, CDR2 FQNEAQ (reference sequence). CDR3 in DNA: TGTGCCAGCAGCTTACGCGGGAGGGAGACCGGGGAGCTGTTTTTT. Encoded protein: CASSLRGRETGELFF.

This clonotype was detected only a few times. This chain joins TRBV5-1 and TRBJ2-7; TRBD1 agrees at 8 bases. This CDR3 has 16 amino acids. The germline V gene has CDR1 SGHRS and CDR2 YFSETQ. V lost 4 bases and J lost 3; bases outside the gene matches: 12. The CDR3 DNA is TGCGCCAGCAGCCAAAGTCGACAGGGGCTTAACTACGAGCAGTACTTC. This gives the protein CASSQSRQGLNYEQYF.

The chain uses TRBV5-1 and TRBJ1-1, with TRBD1 as a possible D gene (5 bases). Germline CDR1 reads SGHRS; CDR2 reads YFSETQ. V gave up 4 bases and J gave up 5 bases, with 15 bases separating them. This CDR3 region has 14 residues. The CDR3 DNA sequence: TGCGCCAGCAGCCGGGACTTTAGTGGTACTGAAGCTTTCTTT. Translating it yields CASSRDFSGTEAFF.

V gene TRBV20-1 combines with J gene TRBJ1-2; 9 bases match TRBD1. This CDR3 has 14 amino acids. V was pared by 0 bases and J by 7 bases, with 6 bases of the junction left unmatched. In germline, CDR1 is DFQATT, CDR2 SNEGSKA (reference sequence). DNA for the CDR3: TGCAGTGCTAGAGAATCACAGGGGGCGAGTGGCTACACCTTC. Its protein product is CSARESQGASGYTF.

V and J are TRBV28 and TRBJ1-4; D may be TRBD1 (6 bases). This CDR3 contains 15 residues. From germline, CDR1 is MDHEN and CDR2 SYDVKM. Trimming shortened V by 5 bases and J by 4 bases, and 14 bases separated the two germline ends. The CDR3 is CASSRQGFSNEKLFF. In DNA, the CDR3 is TGTGCCAGCAGTCGTCAGGGGTTTAGTAATGAAAAACTGTTTTTT.

The rearrangement links TRBV20-1 to TRBJ2-5; D remains ambiguous. Trimming removed 2 bases at V and 1 base at J, with 5 bases between. The CDR3 extends over 12 amino acids. Germline V gene lookup returns CDR1 DFQATT and CDR2 SNEGSKA (reference sequence). The CDR3 loop is CSARLVQETQYF. CDR3 in DNA: TGCAGTGCTAGACTAGTCCAAGAGACCCAGTACTTC.

A note on this clonotype: This may arise from a read error, as a much more abundant clone is one base away. V is TRBV10-3 and J is TRBJ2-7; possible D gene TRBD2, 5 bases. Germline CDR1 is ENHRY and CDR2 is SYGVKD. The V end lost 7 bases, the J end lost 6 bases, and 16 bases lay between the germline ends. The CDR3 sequence is 13 residues long. CDR3 sequence reads: CAITNGDSGEQYF. For the CDR3, the DNA is TGTGCCATCACTAACGGGGATTCAGGCGAGCAGTACTTC.

The chain carries TRBV27 and TRBJ2-5; D gene ambiguous. The CDR3 has 13 residues. V dropped 4 bases and J dropped 1 base, with 7 bases sitting between them. CDR1 is MNHEY, CDR2 SMNVEV, per germline (reference sequence). The CDR3 here is CASSSNSQETQYF. CDR3 sequence (DNA): TGTGCCAGCAGTTCAAACAGCCAAGAGACCCAGTACTTC.

V and J are TRBV20-1 and TRBJ2-1; TRBD2 matches at 10 bases. This CDR3 contains 15 residues. Unmatched junction bases numbered 9, after V lost 0 bases and J lost 10 bases. Looked up from germline, CDR1 is DFQATT and CDR2 is SNEGSKA (reference sequence). The CDR3 is CSAREAAGGPREQFF. The DNA of the CDR3 is TGCAGTGCTAGAGAGGCAGCGGGAGGGCCAAGGGAGCAGTTCTTC.

The genes are TRBV5-1 and TRBJ1-1; 7 bases map to TRBD1. Germline trimming cut 4 bases from V and 1 base from J; bases unmatched to any gene: 4. Looked up from germline, CDR1 is SGHRS and CDR2 is YFSETQ. The CDR3 covers 14 residues. CDR3 in DNA: TGCGCCAGCAGCAAAACAGGGGAGAACACTGAAGCTTTCTTT. Its protein is CASSKTGENTEAFF. The variable domain in full, completed from reference TRBV5-1 and TRBJ1-1, reads KAGVTQTPRYLIKTRGQQVTLSCSPISGHRSVSWYQQTPGQGLQFLFEYFSETQRNKGNFPGRFSGRQFSNSRSEMNVSTLELGDSALYLCASSKTGENTEAFFGQGTRLTVV.

The gene calls are TRBV7-9 and TRBJ1-2; D is unclear. V was trimmed by 3 bases and J by 4 bases, leaving 12 bases between them. CDR3 length: 14 amino acids. Looked up from germline, CDR1 is SEHNR and CDR2 is FQNEAQ (reference sequence). DNA of the CDR3: TGTGCCAGCAGCTTGGAACAGTCTCCCTATGGCTACACCTTC. It translates to CASSLEQSPYGYTF.

This clonotype was picked up a small number of times. The chain carries TRBV20-1 and TRBJ2-1; TRBD2 matches at 14 bases. The J segment lost 4 bases and the V segment lost 3 bases, leaving 14 bases of the junction unmatched. Germline assignment: CDR1 DFQATT and CDR2 SNEGSKA (reference sequence). The CDR3 sequence is 19 residues long. In DNA form, the CDR3 reads TGCAGTGCTAGGTTTGGTCAGGGGACTAGCGGGAGTGGGTACAATGAGCAGTTCTTC. The encoded protein is CSARFGQGTSGSGYNEQFF.

In the case of this clonotype: An end of the junction does not agree with germline; a read error may underlie this. The genes are TRBV6-1 and TRBJ2-6; 7 nucleotides agree with TRBD2. Germline CDR1 MNHNS, CDR2 SASEGT. This CDR3 is built from 14 residues. The CDR3 loop is CASILRGGANVPTF. The CDR3 coding sequence is TGTGCCAGCATCTTACGGGGAGGGGCCAACGTCCCGACTTTC.

This clonotype was counted a few times. V gene TRBV7-9 combines with J gene TRBJ2-5; D is possibly TRBD1 (5 bases). This CDR3 comprises 13 residues. CDR1 is SEHNR and CDR2 is FQNEAQ in the germline V gene (reference sequence). V dropped 5 bases and J dropped 7 bases, with 14 bases sitting between them. The CDR3 here is CASSDRTLGTQYF. The CDR3, as DNA: TGTGCCAGCAGCGACAGAACATTAGGGACCCAGTACTTC.